This note documents a single T cell receptor beta chain sequence. Its antigen remains unidentified. This sample also contains other DNA sequences that code for the same CDR3. The data derive from a study of PD-1 blockade in classical Hodgkin lymphoma. The CDR3 totals 14 residues. The V gene's germline CDR1 is KGHSH and CDR2 LQKENI. Deletions cut 1 base from V and 0 bases from J, with 7 bases between. The method was immunoSEQ multiplex PCR; TCRdb's version includes in-frame clones alone and lacks a portion of them. The sample lists under 60,000 clones, around 67% occurring once. Every patient was affected by relapse after autologous stem cell transplantation, while exposure to brentuximab vedotin was not uniform. Findings of the study overall: Reports described newly diagnosed patients as having lower baseline TCR diversity than healthy donors.

The chain carries TRBV18 and TRBJ2-7; D assignment may be TRBD1 or TRBD2 (5 bases each). The specimen was peripheral blood mononuclear cells (PBMCs), collected before the second cycle of nivolumab. The TCR sequence derives from a human donor with classical Hodgkin lymphoma. The CDR3 loop is CASSPQGSSYEQYF. In nucleotides, the CDR3 is TGTGCCAGCTCACCACAGGGGAGCTCCTACGAGCAGTACTTC.